Below are 24 T cell receptor beta chains sequenced from a single sample in a study of beta chain features in type 1 diabetes. The sequenced template was cDNA made from the entire isolated RNA. Measured with immunoSEQ multiplex PCR; TCRdb has only the in-frame clones, and not every one. This sample has approximately 140,000 clones, with around 50% found just once. The sample consisted of Tregs from blood. These receptors were obtained from a man aged 18 to 29 in good health.

The chain combines TRBV6-1 with TRBJ1-1; no definite D call. The length of the CDR3 is 12 residues. Germline-derived CDR1 and CDR2 are MNHNS and SASEGT. Trimming removed 6 bases at V and 9 bases at J, with 14 bases between. The CDR3 DNA reads TGTGCCAGCAGGGCGGGAGGTTGGAAAGCTTTCTTT. This sequence encodes CASRAGGWKAFF.

This chain joins TRBV27 and TRBJ2-2; 7 positions match TRBD1. The V gene's germline CDR1 is MNHEY and CDR2 SMNVEV (reference sequence). With V trimmed by 5 bases and J by 7 bases, 10 bases remained unmatched. CDR3 length equals 15 residues. CDR3 nucleotide sequence: TGTGCCAGCAGTCGACAGGGAGTGAAGTTCGGGGAGCTGTTTTTT. Translated: CASSRQGVKFGELFF.

The V call is TRBV4-3, the J call TRBJ1-2; D uncertain. CDR1 and CDR2 (germline): LGHNA, YSLEER. With 0 bases removed from V and 8 bases from J, the gap between germline ends came to 19 bases. The CDR3 loop spans 16 amino acids. CDR3 region: CASSQDRQSGIRGYTF. CDR3 coding DNA: TGCGCCAGCAGCCAAGATCGGCAATCGGGTATCCGGGGCTACACCTTC.

The rearrangement uses TRBV18 and TRBJ1-2; D uncertain. V was cut by 3 bases and J by 6 bases, with 11 bases left in between. This CDR3 is 13 amino acids long. Germline assignment: CDR1 KGHSH and CDR2 LQKENI. This CDR3 reads CASSPGLPHGYTF. The CDR3 DNA reads as TGTGCCAGCTCACCCGGTCTCCCCCATGGCTACACCTTC.

The chain couples TRBV7-3 to TRBJ1-1, with TRBD1 matching over 7 bases. Trimming cost V 5 bases and J 5 bases; bases outside gene matches: 8. CDR1 is SGHTA, CDR2 FQGTGA, per germline. This CDR3 is 14 amino acids long. CDR3 DNA sequence: TGTGCCAGCAGCAAACTGCGACAGGGAACTGAAGCTTTCTTT. As protein: CASSKLRQGTEAFF.

The chain carries TRBV5-6 and TRBJ1-1; D gene uncertain. The CDR3 contains 16 residues. Between the trimmed V and J ends, which lost 0 bases and 0 bases, there was a span of 12 bases. The germline gives CDR1 SGHDT, CDR2 YYEEEE. The CDR3 coding sequence is TGTGCCAGCAGCTTGGGGGTCGCAGGCCTGAACACTGAAGCTTTCTTT. Encoded protein: CASSLGVAGLNTEAFF.

The sample holds a few counts of this clone. V is TRBV7-2 and J is TRBJ2-4; TRBD2 matches 9 bases. Trimming removed 7 bases from V and 4 bases from J; junction bases left unmatched: 5. Germline CDR1 and CDR2: SGHTA and FQGNSA. The length of the CDR3 is 14 residues. CDR3 DNA sequence: TGTGCCAGCAATAGCGGGAGTCCAAAAAACATTCAGTACTTC. As protein: CASNSGSPKNIQYF.

This clone turned up a few times. J is TRBJ2-3 and V is TRBV5-1; TRBD1 is a possible D gene (6 bases). This CDR3 is 15 amino acids long. The V and J ends lost 1 base and 6 bases respectively, with 15 bases between them. Germline loops: CDR1 SGHRS, CDR2 YFSETQ. The DNA for the CDR3 is TGCGCCAGCAGCTTGACGGCAGGGGCTTACGATACGCAGTATTTT. This codes for CASSLTAGAYDTQYF.

The V and J genes are TRBV19 and TRBJ1-1; D call uncertain. CDR3 size: 13 residues. Germline CDR1 is LNHDA and CDR2 is SQIVND (reference sequence). The germline V and J ends were trimmed by 3 bases and 0 bases, with 5 bases remaining between them. This chain's CDR3 is CASSILLNTEAFF. CDR3 nucleotide sequence: TGTGCCAGTAGTATCCTCCTGAACACTGAAGCTTTCTTT. Full variable domain (missing parts from reference TRBV19 and TRBJ1-1): DGGITQSPKYLFRKEGQNVTLSCEQNLNHDAMYWYRQDPGQGLRLIYYSQIVNDFQKGDIAEGYSVSREKKESFPLTVTSAQKNPTAFYLCASSILLNTEAFFGQGTRLTVV.

V and J are TRBV7-9 and TRBJ1-1; 7 bases agree with TRBD1. Trimming removed 3 bases from V and 5 bases from J; junction bases left unmatched: 3. Germline CDR1 is SEHNR and CDR2 is FQNEAQ (reference sequence). CDR3 length: 13 residues. The CDR3 loop reads CASSLQQGTEAFF. The CDR3 DNA follows: TGTGCCAGCAGCTTGCAACAGGGGACTGAAGCTTTCTTT.

This clone was seen more than once but under ten times. CDR3 amino acids: CASNLIGGTEAFF. The CDR3 DNA reads as TGTGCCAGCAACCTCATCGGTGGCACTGAAGCTTTCTTT. The chain uses TRBV6-5 and TRBJ1-1; no clear D gene. The CDR3 runs 13 residues. The germline CDR1 and CDR2 sequences are MNHEY and SVGAGI. The germline V and J ends were trimmed by 7 bases and 4 bases, with 13 bases remaining between them.

The rearrangement uses TRBV30 and TRBJ2-3; perhaps TRBD2 as D (6 bases). Germline CDR1 reads GTSNPN; CDR2 reads SVGIG (reference sequence). There are 16 residues in the CDR3. Trimming stripped 2 bases from V and 2 bases from J, with 17 bases between. CDR3 DNA: TGTGCCTGGAGTCGCGGGGCCCGGATATTCACAGATACGCAGTATTTT. Residues: CAWSRGARIFTDTQYF.

This clone was detected a few times. The chain uses TRBV18 and TRBJ1-6, with TRBD1 matching over 10 bases. The V segment lost 1 base and the J segment 8 bases; nucleotides outside the gene matches: 2. Germline V CDR1 and CDR2: KGHSH, LQKENI. The CDR3 has 15 residues. The CDR3 sequence is CASSPRQGADSPLHF. The CDR3 DNA reads TGTGCCAGCTCACCACGACAGGGGGCAGATTCACCCCTCCACTTT.

This chain joins TRBV7-8 and TRBJ2-3; a weak D match, TRBD1 (5 bases). V lost 2 bases, J lost 2 bases, and 8 bases lay in between. The CDR3 consists of 14 residues. Germline V gene data show CDR1 as SGHVS and CDR2 as FQNEAQ. In nucleotides, the CDR3 is TGTGCCAGCAGCTTACAGACAGCCACAGATACGCAGTATTTT. Protein: CASSLQTATDTQYF. Variable domain in full (rest from reference TRBV7-8 and TRBJ2-3): GAGVSQSPRYKVAKRGQDVALRCDPISGHVSLFWYQQALGQGPEFLTYFQNEAQLDKSGLPSDRFFAERPEGSVSTLKIQRTQQEDSAVYLCASSLQTATDTQYFGPGTRLTVL.

The chain is built from TRBV6-6 and TRBJ2-5; 10 nucleotides align to TRBD1. The J call is uncertain, as TRBJ2-7 better fits the DNA end. CDR3 length equals 15 residues. CDR1 is MNHNY and CDR2 is SVGAGI in the germline V gene (reference sequence). CDR3 sequence reads: CASSYPGTGAYEQYF. The CDR3 DNA reads as TGTGCCAGCAGTTATCCCGGGACAGGGGCATACGAGCAGTACTTC.

V usage is TRBV10-3 and J usage is TRBJ2-5, with D tentatively TRBD1 (5 bases). From germline, CDR1 is ENHRY and CDR2 SYGVKD. V was shortened by 11 bases and J by 7 bases, with 20 bases between the two germline ends. This CDR3 has 13 residues. CDR3 sequence reads: CAARAAAQGTQYF. In DNA, the CDR3 is TGTGCCGCCCGCGCGGCAGCCCAGGGGACCCAGTACTTC.

This rearrangement joins TRBV30 to TRBJ1-2; D not certain. Per germline, CDR1 GTSNPN and CDR2 SVGIG (reference sequence). V lost 2 bases, J lost 4 bases, and 20 bases lay in between. CDR3 length: 16 amino acids. This CDR3 reads CAWSKSLVRVRYGYTF. DNA of the CDR3: TGTGCCTGGAGTAAATCTCTAGTGAGGGTACGCTATGGCTACACCTTC.

This clone was seen more than once but under ten times. The chain is built from TRBV10-3 and TRBJ2-3; perhaps TRBD1 as D (6 bases). This CDR3 has 14 amino acids. Germline V gene data show CDR1 as ENHRY and CDR2 as SYGVKD. Trimming pared 6 bases from V and 2 bases from J, leaving 12 bases between. Here the CDR3 reads CAISGQSITDTQYF. CDR3 nucleotide sequence: TGTGCCATCAGCGGACAGTCTATCACAGATACGCAGTATTTT.

The genes are TRBV10-3 and TRBJ2-2; tentative D call: TRBD1 (5 bases). Trimming cost V 8 bases and J 7 bases, with 14 bases left between them. Germline V gene data show CDR1 as ENHRY and CDR2 as SYGVKD. CDR3 length: 13 amino acids. The CDR3 loop is CAIYSRANGELFF. The DNA of the CDR3 is TGTGCCATCTACAGCAGGGCAAACGGGGAGCTGTTTTTT.

The V and J genes are TRBV18 and TRBJ2-3; 8 bases map to TRBD2. J lost 1 base, V lost 4 bases, and 7 bases had no gene match. Germline values: CDR1 KGHSH, CDR2 LQKENI. This CDR3 is built from 16 residues. CDR3 sequence: CASSLTGGLGTDTQYF. In DNA form, the CDR3 reads TGTGCCAGCTCACTTACGGGGGGGCTTGGCACAGATACGCAGTATTTT. Based on the CDR3 plus reference TRBV18 and TRBJ2-3, the full variable domain is NAGVMQNPRHLVRRRGQEARLRCSPMKGHSHVYWYRQLPEEGLKFMVYLQKENIIDESGMPKERFSAEFPKEGPSILRIQQVVRGDSAAYFCASSLTGGLGTDTQYFGPGTRLTVL.

This clone has more than one count but fewer than ten. V gene TRBV11-2 combines with J gene TRBJ2-4; tentatively, D is TRBD2 (6 bases). CDR3 size: 14 residues. V was shortened by 8 bases and J by 3 bases, with 14 bases between the two germline ends. CDR1 and CDR2 (germline): SGHAT, FQNNGV. CDR3 DNA: TGTGCCAGCCTGAATGTGGAGGGCAAAAACATTCAGTACTTC. It yields the protein CASLNVEGKNIQYF.

The chain links TRBV7-8 to TRBJ2-7, with D possibly being TRBD1 (5 bases). This CDR3 spans 14 amino acids. Trimming stripped 6 bases from V and 2 bases from J, with 14 bases between. Germline V gene sequence: CDR1 SGHVS, CDR2 FQNEAQ. CDR3 sequence: CASRMAGIAYEQYF. The CDR3 DNA follows: TGTGCCAGCAGGATGGCAGGGATAGCCTACGAGCAGTACTTC.

J is TRBJ2-1 and V is TRBV10-3; a weak D match, TRBD2 (5 bases). CDR3 size: 11 residues. CDR1 ENHRY and CDR2 SYGVKD come from the germline V gene. Deletions cut 6 bases from V and 10 bases from J, with 10 bases between. The CDR3 spells CAIRGGGEQFF. DNA for the CDR3: TGTGCCATCAGGGGCGGAGGAGAGCAGTTCTTC.

The CDR3 protein is CASSARSGGTGELFF. CDR3 sequence (DNA): TGTGCCAGCAGTGCACGGAGCGGGGGGACCGGGGAGCTGTTTTTT. This chain links TRBV2 with TRBJ2-2, with 9 bases fitting TRBD2. This CDR3 contains 15 residues. The germline V gene has CDR1 SNHLY and CDR2 FYNNEI. After removal of 4 bases from V and 5 bases from J, the junction contained 5 bases not matched to a gene.